Below are 30 T cell receptor beta chains sequenced from a single sample in a study of blood T cell repertoires in COVID-19. Here immunoSEQ multiplex PCR was the method, and the copy in TCRdb shows in-frame clones only, minus some. Of under 250,000 clones listed, under 90% are singletons. The sequencing sample was made of peripheral blood. The receptors were gathered from a man in his forties or fifties with COVID-19, enrolled during active disease.

The rearrangement joins TRBV19 to TRBJ1-5; D is possibly TRBD1 (5 bases). Germline CDR1 LNHDA, CDR2 SQIVND (reference sequence). The CDR3 totals 15 residues. Trimming took off 0 bases at V and 3 bases at J, with 9 bases between the two ends. Here the CDR3 DNA reads TGTGCCAGTAGTATAGAAGGGGCACACAATCAGCCCCAGCATTTT. It codes for CASSIEGAHNQPQHF.

The V gene is TRBV18, the J gene TRBJ2-7, with TRBD1 matching over 10 bases. CDR1 and CDR2 (germline): KGHSH, LQKENI. This CDR3 is built from 14 residues. V lost 5 bases, J lost 4 bases, and 5 bases stayed unmatched. The CDR3 reads CASSSGTGEYEQYF. The CDR3 bases are TGTGCCAGCTCATCGGGGACAGGGGAATACGAGCAGTACTTC.

This chain connects TRBV27 to TRBJ1-4; 7 bases map to TRBD1. Germline-derived CDR1 and CDR2 are MNHEY and SMNVEV (reference sequence). The length of the CDR3 is 16 residues. Trimming at V came to 5 bases and at J to 0 bases, leaving 6 bases not matched to a gene. The CDR3 spells CASSGGQPSTNEKLFF. CDR3 in DNA: TGTGCCAGCAGTGGGGGACAGCCCTCAACTAATGAAAAACTGTTTTTT.

The chain has TRBV6-1 and TRBJ1-1, with TRBD1 matching over 8 bases. Germline V gene sequence: CDR1 MNHNS, CDR2 SASEGT. Losses at the gene ends were 3 bases for V and 3 bases for J; bases not matched to a gene: 6. The CDR3 runs 15 residues. The CDR3 loop is CASSDRTGWDTEAFF. The CDR3, as DNA: TGTGCCAGCAGTGATAGGACAGGGTGGGACACTGAAGCTTTCTTT.

V usage is TRBV19 and J usage is TRBJ2-5; weak D call: TRBD2 (5 bases). The CDR3 consists of 13 residues. V gave up 6 bases and J gave up 0 bases, with 8 bases separating them. Germline CDR1 and CDR2: LNHDA and SQIVND (reference sequence). CDR3 nucleotides: TGTGCCAGTAGGAGGGCGGACCAAGAGACCCAGTACTTC. This sequence encodes CASRRADQETQYF.

This clone was detected only a few times. The rearrangement links TRBV5-5 to TRBJ2-5; weak D call: TRBD2 (5 bases). Trimming pared 4 bases from V and 0 bases from J, leaving 10 bases between. Germline V gene lookup returns CDR1 SGHKS and CDR2 YYEKEE (reference sequence). CDR3 length: 14 residues. DNA of the CDR3: TGTGCCAGCAGCCCGGACGGGAACCAAGAGACCCAGTACTTC. The encoded protein is CASSPDGNQETQYF.

The chain is built from TRBV7-9 and TRBJ2-2; D is possibly TRBD1 (7 bases). CDR3 size: 15 residues. Per germline, CDR1 SEHNR and CDR2 FQNEAQ (reference sequence). V was clipped by 5 bases and J by 2 bases, with 12 bases between them. CDR3 nucleotide sequence: TGTGCCAGCAGCCCGACAGGGACTAACACCGGGGAGCTGTTTTTT. It encodes CASSPTGTNTGELFF.

The V and J genes are TRBV28 and TRBJ2-2; 8 bases align to TRBD1. V dropped 6 bases and J dropped 4; count of bases not matched to a gene: 4. The CDR3 length is 14 residues. The germline gives CDR1 MDHEN, CDR2 SYDVKM. Written as DNA, the CDR3 is TGTGCCAGCAGGACCAGGGGGCGCACCGGGGAGCTGTTTTTT. It yields the protein CASRTRGRTGELFF.

The chain recombines TRBV18 with TRBJ2-3; 7 nucleotides align to TRBD1. This CDR3 has 13 amino acids. Germline V gene lookup returns CDR1 KGHSH and CDR2 LQKENI. The V segment lost 10 bases and the J segment 5 bases; nucleotides outside the gene matches: 9. The CDR3 coding sequence is TGTGCCACGAAAGGGGGCAGGGGAGATACGCAGTATTTT. It specifies CATKGGRGDTQYF. Using reference TRBV18 and TRBJ2-3 for the parts outside the CDR3, the full variable domain is NAGVMQNPRHLVRRRGQEARLRCSPMKGHSHVYWYRQLPEEGLKFMVYLQKENIIDESGMPKERFSAEFPKEGPSILRIQQVVRGDSAAYFCATKGGRGDTQYFGPGTRLTVL.

This clone appeared a few times. This rearrangement joins TRBV6-4 to TRBJ1-5; D is unclear. This CDR3 spans 18 amino acids. V was cut by 2 bases and J by 2 bases, with 19 bases left in between. In germline, CDR1 is MRHNA, CDR2 SNTAGT. CDR3 region: CASSDVWFSRIGNQPQHF. CDR3 coding DNA: TGTGCCAGCAGTGACGTCTGGTTTTCGAGGATAGGCAATCAGCCCCAGCATTTT.

The V gene is TRBV2, the J gene TRBJ2-7, with D maybe TRBD2 (5 bases). V was trimmed by 4 bases and J by 9 bases, leaving 16 bases between them. Germline-derived CDR1 and CDR2 are SNHLY and FYNNEI. The CDR3 loop spans 13 amino acids. DNA of the CDR3: TGTGCCAGCAGTGGGCGGACTCTCTTCGGGCAGTACTTC. It is translated as CASSGRTLFGQYF.

V usage is TRBV19 and J usage is TRBJ1-2; 10 bases are a match to TRBD1. In germline, CDR1 is LNHDA, CDR2 SQIVND (reference sequence). The CDR3 runs 16 residues. V lost 7 bases, J lost 2 bases, and 10 bases stayed unmatched. The CDR3 DNA follows: TGTGCCAGTATCAGAGTGGGACAGGGGCAGAACTATGGCTACACCTTC. It translates to CASIRVGQGQNYGYTF.

This chain links TRBV6-2 or TRBV6-3 with TRBJ2-7; TRBD2 matches 13 bases. Germline V CDR1 and CDR2: MNHEY, SVGEGT. The CDR3 sequence is 15 residues long. Unmatched junction bases numbered 6, after V lost 5 bases and J lost 5 bases. In DNA form, the CDR3 reads TGTGCCAGCAGTCGACCGGGACTAGCGGGAAACGAGCAGTACTTC. Residues: CASSRPGLAGNEQYF.

This chain links TRBV27 with TRBJ2-7, with 8 bases identical to TRBD1. Germline loops: CDR1 MNHEY, CDR2 SMNVEV (reference sequence). Trimming took 7 bases from V and 5 from J; bases not matched to a gene: 1. The CDR3 loop spans 11 amino acids. Here the CDR3 DNA reads TGTGCCAGCAAGGACAGGGACGAGCAGTACTTC. It specifies CASKDRDEQYF.

This chain uses TRBV7-9 with TRBJ1-3; a possible D gene is TRBD1 (6 bases). The CDR3 runs to 15 residues. Per the germline V gene, CDR1 is SEHNR and CDR2 is FQNEAQ (reference sequence). Trimming removed 6 bases at V and 3 bases at J, with 15 bases between. CDR3 sequence: CASSHSTGFGNTIYF. CDR3 nucleotide sequence: TGTGCCAGCAGTCATTCAACAGGGTTTGGAAACACCATATATTTT. Looking up the rest from reference TRBV7-9 and TRBJ1-3 gives the full variable domain: DTGVSQNPRHKITKRGQNVTFRCDPISEHNRLYWYRQTLGQGPEFLTYFQNEAQLEKSRLLSDRFSAERPKGSFSTLEIQRTEQGDSAMYLCASSHSTGFGNTIYFGEGSWLTVV.

This chain joins TRBV29-1 and TRBJ1-1; D is unclear. Germline V gives CDR1 SQVTM, CDR2 ANQGSEA. The CDR3 contains 14 residues. Trimming cost V 5 bases and J 2 bases, with 15 bases left between them. DNA for the CDR3: TGCAGCGTTACGGTTCGAGGGCGCAACACTGAAGCTTTCTTT. Its translation: CSVTVRGRNTEAFF.

The chain couples TRBV19 to TRBJ2-4, with D maybe TRBD2 (6 bases). Germline V gene lookup returns CDR1 LNHDA and CDR2 SQIVND (reference sequence). Trimming cost V 6 bases and J 0 bases, with 27 bases left between them. The CDR3 is 20 amino acids. The CDR3 DNA reads as TGTGCCAGTAGCACCCTGGGGGGTTCGTCTGACAGCCTAGCCAAAAACATTCAGTACTTC. Residues: CASSTLGGSSDSLAKNIQYF.

The chain has TRBV13 and TRBJ1-2, with D possibly being TRBD1 (6 bases). Germline CDR1 and CDR2: PRHDT and FYEKMQ (reference sequence). The V gene lost 4 bases and the J gene lost 2 bases, with 11 bases spanning the gap. The CDR3 sequence is 14 residues long. As DNA, the CDR3 is TGTGCCAGCAGCTCGCAACAGGGAAACTATGGCTACACCTTC. Protein: CASSSQQGNYGYTF.

The chain carries TRBV7-7 and TRBJ2-5; 7 bases match TRBD2. CDR3 length: 15 residues. Per germline, CDR1 SSHAT and CDR2 FNYEAQ (reference sequence). Losses at the gene ends were 4 bases for V and 5 bases for J; bases not matched to a gene: 10. CDR3 DNA sequence: TGTGCCAGCAGCTCCTCCACGGAGGGAGGGGAGACCCAGTACTTC. It specifies CASSSSTEGGETQYF.

This chain uses TRBV25-1 with TRBJ1-6; the D gene is possibly TRBD1 (6 bases). Germline-derived CDR1 and CDR2 are MGHDK and SYGVNS. Between the trimmed V and J ends, which lost 6 bases and 7 bases, there was a span of 19 bases. This CDR3 spans 16 amino acids. CDR3 DNA: TGTGCCAGCAGAGCCAACCGGGACATGGGCAATTCACCCCTCCACTTT. This translates into CASRANRDMGNSPLHF.

The chain joins TRBV12-3 or TRBV12-4 to TRBJ2-1, with 7 positions matching TRBD2. This CDR3 has 13 amino acids. J lost 4 bases, V lost 4 bases, and 1 base had no gene match. CDR3 protein: CASSSSGYNEQFF. In DNA, the CDR3 is TGTGCCAGCAGTTCTAGCGGATACAATGAGCAGTTCTTC.

The chain combines TRBV19 with TRBJ1-2; 9 bases align to TRBD1. The ends lost 4 bases at V and 2 bases at J; junction bases unmatched: 5. CDR3 size: 15 residues. Germline V gives CDR1 LNHDA, CDR2 SQIVND (reference sequence). The CDR3 sequence is CASSTPGQGNYGYTF. In DNA form, the CDR3 reads TGTGCCAGTAGTACCCCGGGACAGGGAAACTATGGCTACACCTTC.

The CDR3 DNA reads as TGTGCCAGCAGCCAAGACACAGGGGGATTCTACGAGCAGTACTTC. Its translation is CASSQDTGGFYEQYF. The chain joins TRBV4-2 to TRBJ2-7; TRBD1 matches at 8 bases. V lost 0 bases and J lost 3; bases outside the gene matches: 4. This CDR3 has 15 residues. Germline V gene lookup returns CDR1 LGHNA and CDR2 YNFKEQ.

The rearrangement uses TRBV6-5 and TRBJ2-3, with TRBD2 matching 8 bases. The CDR3 loop spans 14 amino acids. Unmatched junction bases numbered 8, after V lost 6 bases and J lost 6 bases. Germline CDR1 and CDR2: MNHEY and SVGAGI. CDR3 bases: TGTGCCAGCAGAAAAAGCGGGAGTGTGGATACGCAGTATTTT. Translating gives CASRKSGSVDTQYF.

The V and J genes are TRBV15 and TRBJ1-4; D is possibly TRBD1 (6 bases). This CDR3 is built from 16 residues. Germline lookup yields CDR1 LNHNV and CDR2 YYDKDF (reference sequence). With 1 base removed from V and 0 bases from J, the gap between germline ends came to 9 bases. The CDR3 sequence is CATSRGRQATNEKLFF. The CDR3 coding sequence is TGTGCCACCAGCAGAGGCCGACAGGCAACTAATGAAAAACTGTTTTTT.

V usage is TRBV10-3 and J usage is TRBJ2-1, with 13 bases matching TRBD2. The CDR3 covers 14 residues. V gave up 5 bases and J gave up 6 bases; unmatched junction bases: 1. CDR1 and CDR2 from the germline V gene are ENHRY and SYGVKD. Written as DNA, the CDR3 is TGTGCCATCAGTACTAGCGGGGGGGCCAATGAGCAGTTCTTC. Translating gives CAISTSGGANEQFF.

The rearrangement uses TRBV7-3 and TRBJ2-3, with D hard to call. The length of the CDR3 is 14 residues. Germline CDR1 reads SGHTA; CDR2 reads FQGTGA. V shed 4 bases and J shed 7 bases, with 15 bases lying between them. The CDR3 loop is CASSSDSGGYTQYF. CDR3 nucleotides: TGTGCCAGCAGCTCCGACTCGGGTGGATATACGCAGTATTTT. The full variable domain, in which reference TRBV7-3 and TRBJ2-3 provide the parts outside the CDR3, is GAGVSQTPSNKVTEKGKYVELRCDPISGHTALYWYRQSLGQGPEFLIYFQGTGAADDSGLPNDRFFAVRPEGSVSTLKIQRTERGDSAVYLCASSSDSGGYTQYFGPGTRLTVL.

V usage is TRBV21-1 and J usage is TRBJ1-4; the table assigns TRBD1, which was not confirmed against the DNA. TRBV21-1 is a pseudogene. The CDR3 has 16 residues. This CDR3 reads CASSKERRGLYEKLFF. The CDR3, as DNA: TGTGCCAGCAGCAAAGAGAGAAGGGGGCTGTATGAAAAACTGTTTTTT.

The chain has TRBV6-1 and TRBJ1-1, with D possibly matching TRBD1 (6 bases). There are 17 residues in the CDR3. CDR1 is MNHNS and CDR2 is SASEGT in the germline V gene. Trimming removed 2 bases from V and 3 bases from J, with 19 bases in between. As DNA, the CDR3 is TGTGCCAGCAGTGAACTAGTGGGACACCCCCCTCACACTGAAGCTTTCTTT. This translates into CASSELVGHPPHTEAFF.

The table lists this clone with a count of one. The chain employs TRBV7-9 and TRBJ2-7; D ambiguous. In germline, CDR1 is SEHNR, CDR2 FQNEAQ (reference sequence). The CDR3 contains 12 residues. V lost 5 bases and J 3 bases, leaving 8 bases between the germline ends. The CDR3 region has the DNA TGTGCCAGCAGCCGAGGTAGCTACGAGCAGTACTTC. Amino acids: CASSRGSYEQYF.